This T cell receptor (beta chain) was sequenced during a study of blood T cells in healthy people across ages. Per the germline V gene, CDR1 is SGHTA and CDR2 is FQGNSA. Losses at the gene ends were 2 bases for V and 3 bases for J; bases not matched to a gene: 6. The CDR3 runs to 15 residues. A second PCR, run for about 7 to 11 cycles, used a sample-barcoded 5' primer plus a J-beta primer mix. TCRdb processed the 5' RACE reads anew with MiXCR; each CDR3 protein has one entry. The profile shows 450,000 to 700,000 distinct CDR3 sequences, roughly a quarter of them singletons. The sample holds many counts of this clonotype. Its antigen remains unknown. General study results and limits: Observed TCR beta diversity per million T cells went down as age went up. This fall followed a roughly linear course with age.

Isolation recovered at least 6 million PBMCs from every sample. Total RNA was extracted at no less than 6 micrograms per sample. The clonotype comes from a woman between 65 and 79 years old in good health. The material sequenced was blood. The J gene is TRBJ2-7, the V gene TRBV7-2; 8 bases fit TRBD2. The CDR3: CASSLWGSGNYEQYF. CDR3 bases: TGTGCCAGCAGCTTATGGGGTAGCGGGAACTACGAGCAGTACTTC.